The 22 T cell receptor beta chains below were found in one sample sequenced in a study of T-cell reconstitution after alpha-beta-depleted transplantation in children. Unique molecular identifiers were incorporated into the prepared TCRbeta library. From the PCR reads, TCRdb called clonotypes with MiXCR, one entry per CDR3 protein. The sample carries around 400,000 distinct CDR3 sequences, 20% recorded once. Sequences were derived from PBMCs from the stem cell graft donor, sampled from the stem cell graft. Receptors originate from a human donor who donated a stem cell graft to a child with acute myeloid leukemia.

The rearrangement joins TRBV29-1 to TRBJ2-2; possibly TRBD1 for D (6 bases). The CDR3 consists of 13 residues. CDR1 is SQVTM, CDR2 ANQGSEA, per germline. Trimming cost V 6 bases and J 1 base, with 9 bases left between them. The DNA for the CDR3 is TGCAGCGTGACACAGGGGAACACCGGGGAGCTGTTTTTT. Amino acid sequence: CSVTQGNTGELFF.

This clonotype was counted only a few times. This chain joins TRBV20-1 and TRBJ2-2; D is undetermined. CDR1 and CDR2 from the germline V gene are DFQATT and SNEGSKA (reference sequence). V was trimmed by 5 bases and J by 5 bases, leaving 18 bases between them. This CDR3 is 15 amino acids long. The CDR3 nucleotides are TGCAGTGCTTCCACCCCCGACACACGGACCGGGGAGCTGTTTTTT. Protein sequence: CSASTPDTRTGELFF.

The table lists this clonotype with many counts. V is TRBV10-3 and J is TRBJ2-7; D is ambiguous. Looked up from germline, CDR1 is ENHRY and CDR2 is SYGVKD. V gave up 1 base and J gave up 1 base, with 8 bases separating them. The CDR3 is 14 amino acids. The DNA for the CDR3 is TGTGCCATCAGTGAGTTCCAGGTTTCCTACGAGCAGTACTTC. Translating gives CAISEFQVSYEQYF.

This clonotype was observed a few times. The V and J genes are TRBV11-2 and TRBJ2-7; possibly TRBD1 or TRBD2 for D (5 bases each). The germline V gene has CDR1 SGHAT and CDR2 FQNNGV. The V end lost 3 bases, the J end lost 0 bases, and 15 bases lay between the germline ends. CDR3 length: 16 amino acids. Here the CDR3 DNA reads TGTGCCAGCAGCTTCGCCGGGACCAAGAGCTCCTACGAGCAGTACTTC. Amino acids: CASSFAGTKSSYEQYF.

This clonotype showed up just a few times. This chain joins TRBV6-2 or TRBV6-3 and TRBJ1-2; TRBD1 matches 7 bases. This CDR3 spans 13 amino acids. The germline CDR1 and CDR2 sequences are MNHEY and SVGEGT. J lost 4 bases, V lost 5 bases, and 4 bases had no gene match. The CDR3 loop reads CASSRRDSYGYTF. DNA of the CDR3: TGTGCCAGCAGTCGACGGGACAGCTATGGCTACACCTTC.

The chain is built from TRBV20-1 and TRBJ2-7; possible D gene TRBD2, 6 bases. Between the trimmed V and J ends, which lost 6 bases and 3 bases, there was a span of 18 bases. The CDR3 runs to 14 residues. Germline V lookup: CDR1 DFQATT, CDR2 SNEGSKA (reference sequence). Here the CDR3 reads CSATGLPPYYEQYF. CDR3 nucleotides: TGCAGTGCAACGGGACTCCCGCCTTACTACGAGCAGTACTTC.

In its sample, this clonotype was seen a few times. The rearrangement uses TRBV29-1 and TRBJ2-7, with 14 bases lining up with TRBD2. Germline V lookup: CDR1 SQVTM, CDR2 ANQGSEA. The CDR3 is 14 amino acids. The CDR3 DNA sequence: TGCAGTGCGGTGGGGACTAGCGGGAGTAACGAGCAGTACTTC. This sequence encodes CSAVGTSGSNEQYF.

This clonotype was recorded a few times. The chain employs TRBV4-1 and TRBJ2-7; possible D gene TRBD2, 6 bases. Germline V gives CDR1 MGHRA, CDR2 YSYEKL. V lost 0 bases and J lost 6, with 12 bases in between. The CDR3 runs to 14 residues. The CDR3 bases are TGCGCCAGCAGCCAAGATAGGCGGGGAAGCGAGCAGTACTTC. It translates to CASSQDRRGSEQYF.

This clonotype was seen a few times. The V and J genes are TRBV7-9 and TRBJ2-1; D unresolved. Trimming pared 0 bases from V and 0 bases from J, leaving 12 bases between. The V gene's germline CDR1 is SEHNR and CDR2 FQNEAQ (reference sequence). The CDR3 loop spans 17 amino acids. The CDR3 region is CASSLARSSVSYNEQFF. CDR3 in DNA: TGTGCCAGCAGCTTAGCGAGAAGCTCAGTCTCCTACAATGAGCAGTTCTTC.

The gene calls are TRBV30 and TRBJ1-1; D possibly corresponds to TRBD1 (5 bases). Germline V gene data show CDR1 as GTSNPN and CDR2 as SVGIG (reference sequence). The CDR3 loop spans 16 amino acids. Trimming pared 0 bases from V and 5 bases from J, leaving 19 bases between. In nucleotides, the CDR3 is TGTGCCTGGAGTGTAGACGTCCGGGGGTGGGATACTGAAGCTTTCTTT. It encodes CAWSVDVRGWDTEAFF.

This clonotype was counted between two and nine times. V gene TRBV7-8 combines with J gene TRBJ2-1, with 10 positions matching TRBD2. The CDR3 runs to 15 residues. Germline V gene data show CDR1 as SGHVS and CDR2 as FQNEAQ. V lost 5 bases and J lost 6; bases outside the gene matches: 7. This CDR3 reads CASSPTASGSNEQFF. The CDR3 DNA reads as TGTGCCAGCAGCCCAACGGCTAGCGGGAGCAATGAGCAGTTCTTC.

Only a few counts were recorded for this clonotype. The CDR3 loop reads CASKAALLRDGRRYNEQFF. The CDR3 DNA reads TGTGCCAGCAAAGCGGCACTCCTTAGGGACGGGAGGAGGTACAATGAGCAGTTCTTC. The V call is TRBV12-3 or TRBV12-4, the J call TRBJ2-1, with 7 positions matching TRBD2. The CDR3 is made up of 19 amino acids. Trimming cost V 7 bases and J 4 bases; bases outside gene matches: 22.

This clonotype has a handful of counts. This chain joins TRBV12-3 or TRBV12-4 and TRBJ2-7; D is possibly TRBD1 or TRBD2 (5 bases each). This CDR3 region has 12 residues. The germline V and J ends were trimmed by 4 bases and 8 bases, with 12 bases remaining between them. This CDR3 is CASSSPGPQQYF. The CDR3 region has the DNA TGTGCCAGCAGTTCACCGGGGCCCCAGCAGTACTTC.

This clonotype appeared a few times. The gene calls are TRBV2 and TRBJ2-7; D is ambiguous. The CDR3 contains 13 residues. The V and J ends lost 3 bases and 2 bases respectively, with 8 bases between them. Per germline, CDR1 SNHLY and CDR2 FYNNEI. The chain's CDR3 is CASSEGTAYEQYF. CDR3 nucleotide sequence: TGTGCCAGCAGTGAGGGTACAGCCTACGAGCAGTACTTC. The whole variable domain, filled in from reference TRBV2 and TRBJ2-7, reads EPEVTQTPSHQVTQMGQEVILRCVPISNHLYFYWYRQILGQKVEFLVSFYNNEISEKSEIFDDQFSVERPDGSNFTLKIRSTKLEDSAMYFCASSEGTAYEQYFGPGTRLTVT.

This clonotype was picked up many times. Here the CDR3 reads CASSLVGHGSYNEQFF. The CDR3 nucleotides are TGCGCCAGCAGCTTGGTTGGCCACGGCTCCTACAATGAGCAGTTCTTC. This sequence joins TRBV5-1 and TRBJ2-1; D not certain. The CDR3 has 16 amino acids. Per germline, CDR1 SGHRS and CDR2 YFSETQ. V was cut by 0 bases and J by 0 bases, with 10 bases left in between. Based on the CDR3 plus reference TRBV5-1 and TRBJ2-1, the full variable domain is KAGVTQTPRYLIKTRGQQVTLSCSPISGHRSVSWYQQTPGQGLQFLFEYFSETQRNKGNFPGRFSGRQFSNSRSEMNVSTLELGDSALYLCASSLVGHGSYNEQFFGPGTRLTVL.

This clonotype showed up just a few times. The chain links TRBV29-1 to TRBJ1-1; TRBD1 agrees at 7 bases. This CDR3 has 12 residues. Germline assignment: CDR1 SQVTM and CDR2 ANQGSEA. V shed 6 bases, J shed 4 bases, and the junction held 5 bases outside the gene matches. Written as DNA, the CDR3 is TGCAGCGTCGCCAGGGGGTCCACTGAAGCTTTCTTT. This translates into CSVARGSTEAFF.

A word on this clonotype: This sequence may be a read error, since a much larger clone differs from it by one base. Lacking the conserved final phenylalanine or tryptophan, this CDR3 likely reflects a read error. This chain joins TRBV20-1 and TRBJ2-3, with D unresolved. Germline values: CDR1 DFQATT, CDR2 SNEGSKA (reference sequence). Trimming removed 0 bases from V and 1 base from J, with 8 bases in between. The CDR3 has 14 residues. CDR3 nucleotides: TGCAGTGCTAGAGATAGGCTGGGCACAGATACGCAGTATCTT. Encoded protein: CSARDRLGTDTQYL.

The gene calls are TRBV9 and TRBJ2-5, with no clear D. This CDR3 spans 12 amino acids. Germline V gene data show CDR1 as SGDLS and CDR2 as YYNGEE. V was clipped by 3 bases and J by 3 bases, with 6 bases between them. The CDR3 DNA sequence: TGTGCCAGCAGCGGTAACGAAGAGACCCAGTACTTC. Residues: CASSGNEETQYF.

CDR3 DNA: TGTGCCAGCTCACCACGGCCAGAAAATTCCTACAATGAGCAGTTCTTC. The encoded protein is CASSPRPENSYNEQFF. V gene TRBV18 combines with J gene TRBJ2-1; no definite D call. Germline-derived CDR1 and CDR2 are KGHSH and LQKENI. This CDR3 region has 16 residues. Trimming stripped 1 base from V and 1 base from J, with 11 bases between. The full variable domain, in which reference TRBV18 and TRBJ2-1 provide the parts outside the CDR3, is NAGVMQNPRHLVRRRGQEARLRCSPMKGHSHVYWYRQLPEEGLKFMVYLQKENIIDESGMPKERFSAEFPKEGPSILRIQQVVRGDSAAYFCASSPRPENSYNEQFFGPGTRLTVL.

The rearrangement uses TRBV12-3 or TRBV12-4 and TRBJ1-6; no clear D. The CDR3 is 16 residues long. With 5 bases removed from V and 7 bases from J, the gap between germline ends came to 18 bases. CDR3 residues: CASSPFSAGRNSPLHF. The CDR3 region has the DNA TGTGCCAGCAGTCCCTTCTCGGCAGGAAGGAATTCACCCCTCCACTTT.

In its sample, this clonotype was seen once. The CDR3 DNA sequence: TGCGCCAGCAGCTTGGGAACTTTCGGGGGCCACATTCAGTACTTC. Amino acids: CASSLGTFGGHIQYF. The chain uses TRBV5-1 and TRBJ2-4; D is possibly TRBD1 or TRBD2 (6 bases each). This CDR3 has 15 residues. Trimming pared 0 bases from V and 8 bases from J, leaving 15 bases between. The germline CDR1 and CDR2 sequences are SGHRS and YFSETQ.

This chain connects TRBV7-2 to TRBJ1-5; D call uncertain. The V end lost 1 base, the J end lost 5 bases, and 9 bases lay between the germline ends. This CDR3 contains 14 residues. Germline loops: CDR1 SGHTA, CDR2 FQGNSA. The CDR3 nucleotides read TGTGCCAGCAGCTTAGAAGTAGGGTATCAGCCCCAGCATTTT. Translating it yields CASSLEVGYQPQHF.